This T cell receptor beta chain was identified in a study of blood T cell repertoires in COVID-19. The wider study: The cDNA or gDNA used as material had been derived from T cells, B-cell-depleted T cells, or PBMCs.

Original data processing: Estimation of nucleated cell counts was performed using reference gene primer amplification. TCRdb's table, derived via immunoSEQ multiplex PCR, lists solely in-frame clones and lacks some. V and J calls and clone size follow that table, whereas D and trimming were derived from the DNA. The sample yields roughly 76,000 clones, more than 75% seen once. With 4 bases removed from V and 1 base from J, the gap between germline ends came to 8 bases. The CDR3 extends over 13 amino acids. Germline values: CDR1 SGHKS, CDR2 YYEKEE (reference sequence). In this sample, this clone turned up once.

V usage is TRBV5-5 and J usage is TRBJ1-1; D is ambiguous. Sequencing was performed on peripheral blood. This TCR was recovered from a human donor in a cohort sampled during active COVID-19. Written as DNA, the CDR3 is TGTGCCAGCAGCCGGCAGGAGAACACTGAAGCTTTCTTT. It codes for CASSRQENTEAFF.